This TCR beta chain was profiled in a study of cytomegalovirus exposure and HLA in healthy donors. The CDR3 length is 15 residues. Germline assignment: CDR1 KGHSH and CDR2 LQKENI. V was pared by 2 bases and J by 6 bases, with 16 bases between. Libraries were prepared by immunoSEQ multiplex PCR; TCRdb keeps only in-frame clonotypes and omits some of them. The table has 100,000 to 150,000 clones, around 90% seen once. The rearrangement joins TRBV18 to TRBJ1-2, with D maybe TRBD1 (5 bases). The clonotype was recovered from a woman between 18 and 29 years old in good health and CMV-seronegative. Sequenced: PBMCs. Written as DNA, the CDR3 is TGTGCCAGCTCACCAAACCAGGGATTTAGAGATGGCTACACCTTC. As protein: CASSPNQGFRDGYTF. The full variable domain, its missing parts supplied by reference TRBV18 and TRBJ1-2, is NAGVMQNPRHLVRRRGQEARLRCSPMKGHSHVYWYRQLPEEGLKFMVYLQKENIIDESGMPKERFSAEFPKEGPSILRIQQVVRGDSAAYFCASSPNQGFRDGYTFGSGTRLTVV.